A selection of T cell receptor beta chains follows, all from one sample in a study of T cell responses to AZD1222 COVID-19 vaccine. Only in-frame clones appear in the TCRdb table, and some are missing; sequencing was by immunoSEQ multiplex PCR. The data show some 150,000 clones, 85% to 95% seen once. The sample here was peripheral blood, taken 28 days after the second AZD1222 dose. These receptors were taken from an adult who received the AZD1222 COVID-19 vaccine. Both conserved end residues are part of each CDR3. The D gene is left open where the match is weak. The listing skips clone size in some rows; elsewhere it reads once, few, many or a size class.

>-|TRBJ1-1|-|TRBV19
TGTGCCAGTAGCATAGACAGTGAAGCTTTCTTT
CASSIDSEAFF
>-|TRBJ2-1|-|TRBV7-2
TGTGCCAGCAGCCCTCAATCCGCGATTGGATGGCAGTTCTTC
CASSPQSAIGWQFF
>-|TRBJ1-1|-|TRBV13
TGTGCCAGCAGCTCGGGACACTCAATCCCGGGTCGAGCTTTCTTT
CASSSGHSIPGRAFF
>TRBD1|TRBJ2-2|-|TRBV5-1
TGCGCCAGCAGCTGGCATACAGGGGAAGGGGAGCTGTTTTTT
CASSWHTGEGELFF
>TRBD1|TRBJ1-2|few|TRBV6-5
TGTGCCAGCACCGGGGGCAGGGGGCCCTTCGATGGCTACACCTTC
CASTGGRGPFDGYTF
>-|TRBJ1-1|-|TRBV5-6
TGTGCCAGCAGCCGGGGTGGACAGCTGGAAGCTTTCTTT
CASSRGGQLEAFF
>-|TRBJ1-1|-|TRBV5-1
TGCGCCAGCAGCCCCGGGACAACGAACACTGAAGCTTTCTTT
CASSPGTTNTEAFF
>-|TRBJ2-6|-|TRBV5-1
TGCGCCAGCAGCTTCAACGCGGTCTCTGGGGCCAACGTCCTGACTTTC
CASSFNAVSGANVLTF
>-|TRBJ1-3|-|TRBV28
TGTGCCAGCAGACAGAACAGGGCCTCGAGTAGGGCTGGAAACACCATATATTTT
CASRQNRASSRAGNTIYF
>-|TRBJ2-1|-|TRBV3-1/TRBV3-2
TGTGCCAGCAGCCGAGAGGATGAGCAGTTCTTC
CASSREDEQFF
>TRBD1|TRBJ1-5|-|TRBV20-1
TGCAGTGCTAGTGCTGGACAGGGATTTTTGGGCAATCAGCCCCAGCATTTT
CSASAGQGFLGNQPQHF
>-|TRBJ2-4|-|TRBV6-4
TGTGCCAGCAGCCCCGTAGGGTACCAGGGAAACATTCAGTACTTC
CASSPVGYQGNIQYF
>TRBD2|TRBJ2-3|-|TRBV10-3
TGTGCCATCAGTGGACTAGCGGGAGTCGGAGATACGCAGTATTTT
CAISGLAGVGDTQYF
>TRBD1|TRBJ2-3|few|TRBV3-1/TRBV3-2
TGTGCCAGCCATGACAGGGAAACATCAGATACGCAGTATTTT
CASHDRETSDTQYF
>TRBD1|TRBJ1-2|-|TRBV7-2
TGTGCCAGCAGCCAGAGACAGGGGGCCAACTATGGCTACACCTTC
CASSQRQGANYGYTF
>TRBD2|TRBJ2-7|-|TRBV19
TGTGCCAGTAGTATAGCAGCGGGGAGCCAAACCTACGAGCAGTACTTC
CASSIAAGSQTYEQYF
>-|TRBJ1-1|-|TRBV7-9
TGTGCCAGCAGCTTATCCTCGGCGTTTACTGAAGCTTTCTTT
CASSLSSAFTEAFF
>TRBD1|TRBJ1-2|-|TRBV5-1
TGCGCCAGCAGCCCGGGACAGGGAAGTGGGGGCTACACCTTC
CASSPGQGSGGYTF
>TRBD1|TRBJ1-4|-|TRBV28
TGTGCCAGCAGTTCAGGGGGCGATGGTGAAAAACTGTTTTTT
CASSSGGDGEKLFF
>TRBD2|TRBJ2-5|-|TRBV13
TGTGCCAGCTCAGTAGGCGGGAGAGAACTAGAGACCCAGTACTTC
CASSVGGRELETQYF
>TRBD1|TRBJ2-1|-|TRBV3-1/TRBV3-2
TGTGCCAGCAGCCAATGGGACAGCTCCTACAATGAGCAGTTCTTC
CASSQWDSSYNEQFF
>-|TRBJ2-6|-|TRBV28
TGTGCCAGTATGGTAGGGGGTAGTCCGGCTGGGGCCAACGTCCTGACTTTC
CASMVGGSPAGANVLTF
>TRBD1|TRBJ2-1|few|TRBV19
TGTGCCAGTAGACCCGGGACAGGGGGTACCAATGAGCAGTTCTTC
CASRPGTGGTNEQFF
>-|TRBJ1-1|few|TRBV7-2
TGTGCCAGCAGCTTAGTAAAGAACACTGAAGCTTTCTTT
CASSLVKNTEAFF
>-|TRBJ1-2|-|TRBV12-3/TRBV12-4
TGTGCCAGCAGGAACCAGGGGAGCTACACCTTC
CASRNQGSYTF
>-|TRBJ1-1|-|TRBV29-1
TGCAGCGTTGAAGATGCGGGGACTGAAGCTTTCTTT
CSVEDAGTEAFF